This T cell receptor beta chain came from a study of T-cell memory formation after mild COVID-19. Whole-study context: Largely, the TCR clusters proved donor specific.

Overall study results and limits: Cross-reactive memory apparently joined, as some responding clones appeared in pre-infection memory. Among clones contracting day 15 to 85, CD4/CD8 was balanced, whereas later expanders leaned CD4+.

TCR alpha and TCR beta cDNA libraries carrying sample barcodes and UMIs came from 5'RACE with constant-segment primers. TCRdb analysed the 5' RACE reads with MiXCR anew, one entry per CDR3 protein. The table lists some 250,000 distinct CDR3 sequences, roughly 18% of them singletons. As for this clonotype: The antigen is unknown.

There are 17 residues in the CDR3. V trimming: 0 bases; J trimming: 4 bases; junction bases outside the gene matches: 11. Per germline, CDR1 MNHEY and CDR2 SVGAGI. Sample: PBMCs or a T cell subset sorted from them (not recorded which). V usage is TRBV6-5 and J usage is TRBJ2-5, with 7 bases fitting TRBD1. This receptor was identified in a man aged 18-30 years who had mild COVID-19 (a few samples of this study predate the infection). Cell type and time point are not known. CDR3: CASSYSRGQKARETQYF. CDR3 bases: TGTGCCAGCAGTTACTCGAGGGGACAGAAAGCAAGAGAGACCCAGTACTTC.